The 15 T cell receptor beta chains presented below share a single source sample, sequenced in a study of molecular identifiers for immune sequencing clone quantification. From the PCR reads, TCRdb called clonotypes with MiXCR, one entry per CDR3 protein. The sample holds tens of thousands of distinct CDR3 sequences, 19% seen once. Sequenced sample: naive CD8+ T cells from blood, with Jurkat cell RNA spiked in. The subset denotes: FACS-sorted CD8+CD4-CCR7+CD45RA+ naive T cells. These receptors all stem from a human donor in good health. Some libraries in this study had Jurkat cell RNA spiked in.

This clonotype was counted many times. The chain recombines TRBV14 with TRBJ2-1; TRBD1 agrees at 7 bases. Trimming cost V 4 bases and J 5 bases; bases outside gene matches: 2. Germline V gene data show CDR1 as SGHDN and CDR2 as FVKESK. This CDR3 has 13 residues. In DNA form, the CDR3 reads TGTGCCAGCAGCCTGGGACAGAACAATGAGCAGTTCTTC. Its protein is CASSLGQNNEQFF.

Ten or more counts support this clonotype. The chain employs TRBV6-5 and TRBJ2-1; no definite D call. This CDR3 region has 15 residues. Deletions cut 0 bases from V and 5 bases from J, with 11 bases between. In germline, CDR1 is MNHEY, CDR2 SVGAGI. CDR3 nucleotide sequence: TGTGCCAGCAGTTACTCCCGAGGCGGAAACAATGAGCAGTTCTTC. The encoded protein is CASSYSRGGNNEQFF.

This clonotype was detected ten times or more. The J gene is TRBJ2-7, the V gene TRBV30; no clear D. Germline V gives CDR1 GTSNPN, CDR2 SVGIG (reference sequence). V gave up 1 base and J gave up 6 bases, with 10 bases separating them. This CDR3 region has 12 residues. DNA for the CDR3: TGTGCCTGGAGTGCGGGCATCGGCGAGCAGTACTTC. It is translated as CAWSAGIGEQYF.

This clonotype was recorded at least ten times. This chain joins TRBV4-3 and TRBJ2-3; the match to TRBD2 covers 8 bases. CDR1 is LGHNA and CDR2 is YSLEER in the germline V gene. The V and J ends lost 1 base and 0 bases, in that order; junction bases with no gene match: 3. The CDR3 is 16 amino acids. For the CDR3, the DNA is TGCGCCAGCAGCCAAGGAACTAGCGGAAGCACAGATACGCAGTATTTT. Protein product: CASSQGTSGSTDTQYF.

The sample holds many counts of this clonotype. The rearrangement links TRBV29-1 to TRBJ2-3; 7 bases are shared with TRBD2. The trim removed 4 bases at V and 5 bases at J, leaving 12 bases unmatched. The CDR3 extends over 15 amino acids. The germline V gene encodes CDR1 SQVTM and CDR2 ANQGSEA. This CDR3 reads CSVVPSGSRGDTQYF. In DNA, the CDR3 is TGCAGCGTTGTCCCTAGCGGATCACGGGGAGATACGCAGTATTTT.

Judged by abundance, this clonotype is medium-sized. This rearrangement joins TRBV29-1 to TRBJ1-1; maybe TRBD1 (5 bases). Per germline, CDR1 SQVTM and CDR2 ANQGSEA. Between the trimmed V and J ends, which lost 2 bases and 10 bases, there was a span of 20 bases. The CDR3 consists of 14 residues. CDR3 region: CSVELVDTKSGAFF. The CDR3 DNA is TGCAGCGTTGAACTCGTGGACACCAAAAGTGGAGCTTTCTTT.

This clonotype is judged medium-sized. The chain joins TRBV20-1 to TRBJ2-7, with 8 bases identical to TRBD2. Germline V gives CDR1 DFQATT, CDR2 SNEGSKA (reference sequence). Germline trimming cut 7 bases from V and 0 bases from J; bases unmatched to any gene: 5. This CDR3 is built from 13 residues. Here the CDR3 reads CSGSSGSSYEQYF. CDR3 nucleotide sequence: TGCAGTGGAAGCAGCGGGAGCTCCTACGAGCAGTACTTC.

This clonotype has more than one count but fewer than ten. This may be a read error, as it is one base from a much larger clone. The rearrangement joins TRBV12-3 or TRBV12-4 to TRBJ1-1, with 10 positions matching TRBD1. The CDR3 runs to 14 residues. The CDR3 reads CASSQDRGDTKAFF. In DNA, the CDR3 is TGTGCCAGCAGCCAGGACAGGGGGGACACTAAAGCTTTCTTT.

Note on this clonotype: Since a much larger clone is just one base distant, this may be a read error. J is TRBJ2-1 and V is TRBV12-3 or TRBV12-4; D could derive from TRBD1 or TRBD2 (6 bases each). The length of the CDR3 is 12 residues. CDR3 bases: TGTGCCAGCGGTTTAGGGGGGATCGATCCGTTCTTC. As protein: CASGLGGIDPFF.

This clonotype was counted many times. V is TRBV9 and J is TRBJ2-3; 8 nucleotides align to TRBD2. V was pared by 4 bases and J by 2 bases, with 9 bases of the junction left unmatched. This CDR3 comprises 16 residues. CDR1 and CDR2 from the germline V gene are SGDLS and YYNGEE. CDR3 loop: CASSPGTSDATDTQYF. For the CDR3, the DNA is TGTGCCAGCAGCCCGGGGACTAGTGACGCCACAGATACGCAGTATTTT.

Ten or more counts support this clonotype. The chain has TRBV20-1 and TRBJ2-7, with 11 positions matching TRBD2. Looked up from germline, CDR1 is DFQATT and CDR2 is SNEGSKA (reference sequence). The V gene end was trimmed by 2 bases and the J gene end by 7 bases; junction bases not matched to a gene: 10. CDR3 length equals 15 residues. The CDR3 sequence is CSARRLAGMVGEQYF. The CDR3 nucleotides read TGCAGTGCTAGACGACTAGCGGGAATGGTCGGGGAGCAGTACTTC.

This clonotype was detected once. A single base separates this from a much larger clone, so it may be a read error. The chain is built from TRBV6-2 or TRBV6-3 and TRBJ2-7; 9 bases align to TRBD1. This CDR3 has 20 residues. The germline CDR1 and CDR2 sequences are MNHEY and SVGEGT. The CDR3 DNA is TGTGCCAGCAGTCCACAGACCGGGACAGGGTGGATTCGGCCGGGCTACGAGCAGTGCTTC. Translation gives CASSPQTGTGWIRPGYEQCF.

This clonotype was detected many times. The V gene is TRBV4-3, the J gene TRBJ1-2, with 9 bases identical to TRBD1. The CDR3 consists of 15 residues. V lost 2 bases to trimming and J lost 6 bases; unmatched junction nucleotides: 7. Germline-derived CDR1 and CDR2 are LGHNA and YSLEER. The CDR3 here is CASSQNTQGADGYTF. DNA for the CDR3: TGCGCCAGCAGCCAAAACACACAGGGGGCAGATGGCTACACCTTC.

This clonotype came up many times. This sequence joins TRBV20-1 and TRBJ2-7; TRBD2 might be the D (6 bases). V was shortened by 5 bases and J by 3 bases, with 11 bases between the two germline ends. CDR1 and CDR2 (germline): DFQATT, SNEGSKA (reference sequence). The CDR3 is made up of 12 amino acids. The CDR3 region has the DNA TGCAGTGCTCCTTTTAGCGGCTACGAGCAGTACTTC. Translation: CSAPFSGYEQYF.

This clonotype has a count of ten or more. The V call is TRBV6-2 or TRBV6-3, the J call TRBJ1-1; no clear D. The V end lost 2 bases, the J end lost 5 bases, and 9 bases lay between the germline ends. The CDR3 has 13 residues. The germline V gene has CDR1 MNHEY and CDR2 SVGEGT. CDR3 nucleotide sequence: TGTGCCAGCAGTTACGAAGTATTTACTGAAGCTTTCTTT. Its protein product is CASSYEVFTEAFF.